This TCR beta chain was retrieved from a study of blood T cells in healthy people across ages (dated by TCRdb to about 2015). Regarding the complete study: Template switching captured roughly one uniquely barcoded TCR beta cDNA molecule per two T cells in model experiments. To track age-related changes in TCR beta repertoire diversity, the study relied on deep sequencing normalized with unique cDNA molecular identifiers. The donors were split into four age groups: young (average around 15 years), middle-aged (39), aged (approximately 59) and long-lived (roughly 88). To avoid experimental bias, donors of different ages were randomly spread across the sequencing lanes. The study analyzed two additional independent replicas of 1 million unique cDNA reads from the same blood draw for two donors, one aged 18 to 30 and one aged 80 or older. On the study overall, not on this receptor specifically: The CMV infection status of donors was not known, potentially confounding age-related changes in expanded clonotypes. Bulk unsorted PBMC profiling prevented conclusive comparison of naive and antigen-experienced compartments. Total diversity estimates from one million sequenced T cells were considered lower bounds and underestimates. Compared with the aged group, more naive CD4+ T cells, fewer expanded clones and increased TCR diversity were shown by the long-lived group, suggesting age selection. Observed TCR beta diversity correlated strongly with the percentage of naive T cells measured by flow cytometry. As age increased, observed TCR beta diversity per million T cells dropped in a roughly linear way, and a significant reduction was already evident by age 40.

Systemically healthy Caucasian individuals from Russia, 39 in total and aged about 6 to 90 years, were included as donors. Each donor gave approximately 9.3 milliliters of peripheral blood, collected into EDTA-treated Vacutainer tubes. Ficoll-Paque density-gradient centrifugation was used to isolate PBMCs, with at least 7 million per sample. Total RNA was extracted from PBMCs with Trizol reagent, with at least 5.5 micrograms obtained per sample. Naive CD45RAhigh/CD27high T cell percentages were measured by flow cytometry on a PBMC aliquot from every donor. The germline V gene yields SGHTA for CDR1 and FQGNSA for CDR2. Counted from cysteine to phenylalanine, this CDR3 has 15 amino acids. Only the CDR3 portion is preserved as DNA: 45 bases, with reading frame beginning at the first base. Preparation of the library involved 5' RACE. The run used an Illumina HiSeq 2500. The second PCR ran for about 6 to 12 cycles and used a J-beta primer mix along with a sample-barcoded 5' primer. A template-switch 5' adaptor carrying 12 random nucleotides introduced a unique molecular identifier onto each TCR beta cDNA molecule. Each sample yielded at least 2.5 million CDR3-containing paired-end reads. The Mint cDNA synthesis kit, primed by a TRBC-specific oligonucleotide, was used to synthesize first-strand cDNA from all RNA. Following uracil-DNA glycosylase treatment, a first 18-cycle PCR with universal primers M1SS and BC2_uni_R was performed on all cDNA. Concerning the study's data processing: Normalization of each sample was performed by random selection of 1 million high-quality reads, each carrying a distinct molecular identifier. Instead of being binned into consensus sequences, reads that shared molecular identifiers were thrown out. MiTCR, with a Q25 quality threshold and the strictest error-elimination algorithm, was used for CDR3 identification, clonotype clustering and error correction. A nonparametric unseen species model using Euler transformation provided a lower-bound estimate of total TCR beta diversity. TCRdb's own reprocessing of the public reads used fastp at Q25 and MiXCR and kept productive beta chains. A single entry per CDR3 protein holds the most common genes and DNA from its merged rows. V and J calls and clone size were set by TCRdb, not the authors. This sample holds about 800,000 distinct CDR3 sequences; roughly 46% were observed only once. Jointly, the top ten make up 15% to 20% of the sample.

In regard to this clonotype: Its antigen remains undetermined. At one of its ends the junction is not consistent with the germline gene, which may arise from a read error.

The TCR was taken from an elderly man in good health. Material: blood. The chain joins TRBV7-2 to TRBJ2-1; the D gene is not confidently resolved. The CDR3 corresponds to CAGSSDVSSYNEQFF. The DNA sequence reads TGTGCCGGCAGCTCGGACGTATCTTCCTACAATGAGCAGTTCTTC.